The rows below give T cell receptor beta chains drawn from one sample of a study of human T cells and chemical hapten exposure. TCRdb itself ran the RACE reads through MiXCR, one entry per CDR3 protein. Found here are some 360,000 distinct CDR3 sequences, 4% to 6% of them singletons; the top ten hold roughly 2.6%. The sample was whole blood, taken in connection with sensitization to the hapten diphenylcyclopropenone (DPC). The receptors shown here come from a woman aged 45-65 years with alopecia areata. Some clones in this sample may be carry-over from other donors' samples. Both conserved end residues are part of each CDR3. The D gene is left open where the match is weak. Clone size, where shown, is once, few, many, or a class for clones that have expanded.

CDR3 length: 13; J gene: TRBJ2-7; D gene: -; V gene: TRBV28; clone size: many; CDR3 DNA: TGTGCCAGCAGTTCACAGGGTTCGGGGGAGCAGTACTTC; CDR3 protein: CASSSQGSGEQYF
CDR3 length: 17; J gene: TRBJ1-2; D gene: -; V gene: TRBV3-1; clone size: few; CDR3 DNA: TGTGCCAGCAGCCAAGAAGGGGCAGGAGAATTTAACTATGGCTACACCTTC; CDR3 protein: CASSQEGAGEFNYGYTF
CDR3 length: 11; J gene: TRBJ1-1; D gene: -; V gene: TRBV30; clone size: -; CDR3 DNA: TGTGCCGGGGACTGGGACACTGAAGCTTTCTTT; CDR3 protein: CAGDWDTEAFF
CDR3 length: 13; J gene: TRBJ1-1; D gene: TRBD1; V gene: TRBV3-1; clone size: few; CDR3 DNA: TGTGCCAGCAGCCCCGGAAGGGGGCCTAAAGCTTTCTTT; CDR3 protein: CASSPGRGPKAFF
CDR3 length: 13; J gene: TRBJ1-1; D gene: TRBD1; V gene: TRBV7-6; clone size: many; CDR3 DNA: TGTGCCAGCAGCCAGGACAGGGGACGAGAAGCTTTCTTT; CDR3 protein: CASSQDRGREAFF
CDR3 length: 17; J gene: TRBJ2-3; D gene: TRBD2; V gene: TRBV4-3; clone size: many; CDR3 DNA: TGCGCCAGCAGCCAAGATATAGCGGGACTTCACACAGATACGCAGTATTTT; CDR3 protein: CASSQDIAGLHTDTQYF
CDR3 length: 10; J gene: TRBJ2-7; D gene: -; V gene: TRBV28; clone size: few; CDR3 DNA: TGTGCCAGCAGTTTGGCTGGGCCCGGTTTC; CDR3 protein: CASSLAGPGF
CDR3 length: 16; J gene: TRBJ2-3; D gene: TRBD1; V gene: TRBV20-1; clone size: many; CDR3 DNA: TGCAGTGCCCCGGACAGGGGAATGTCGTATTTCGATACGCAGTATTTT; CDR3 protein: CSAPDRGMSYFDTQYF
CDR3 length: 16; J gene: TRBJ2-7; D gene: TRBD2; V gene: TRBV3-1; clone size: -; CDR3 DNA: TGTGCCAGCAGCCAAGAGGGGGCGGGACTAGTCTACGAGCAGTACTTC; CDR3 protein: CASSQEGAGLVYEQYF
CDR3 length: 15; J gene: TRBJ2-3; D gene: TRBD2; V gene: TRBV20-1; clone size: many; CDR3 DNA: TGCAGTGCTAGAGGTGGGAGGGCTAGCACAGATACGCAGTATTTT; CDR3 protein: CSARGGRASTDTQYF
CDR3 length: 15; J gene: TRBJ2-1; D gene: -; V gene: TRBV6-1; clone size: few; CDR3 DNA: TGTGCCAGCAGTGAATCAACGGGAAGCTACAATGAGCAGTTCTTC; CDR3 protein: CASSESTGSYNEQFF
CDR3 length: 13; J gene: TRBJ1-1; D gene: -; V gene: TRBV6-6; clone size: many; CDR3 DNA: TGTGCCAGCAGTTACTTCCCGAACACTGAAGCTTTCTTT; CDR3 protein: CASSYFPNTEAFF
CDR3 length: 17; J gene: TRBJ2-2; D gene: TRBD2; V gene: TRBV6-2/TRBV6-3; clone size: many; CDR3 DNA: TGTGCCAGCAGTTACTCGACTAGCGGGAGGGATACCGGGGAGCTGTTTTTT; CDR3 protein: CASSYSTSGRDTGELFF
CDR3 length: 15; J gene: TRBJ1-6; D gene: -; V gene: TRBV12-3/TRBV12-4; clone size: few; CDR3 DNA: TGTGCCAGCAGTTTAGGGGGTTCGGGTAATTCACCCCTCCACTTT; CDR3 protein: CASSLGGSGNSPLHF
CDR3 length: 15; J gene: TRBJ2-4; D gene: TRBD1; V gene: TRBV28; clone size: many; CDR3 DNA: TGTGCCAGCAGTTCGGACAGGGAAGCAGGGTACATTCAGTACTTC; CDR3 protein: CASSSDREAGYIQYF
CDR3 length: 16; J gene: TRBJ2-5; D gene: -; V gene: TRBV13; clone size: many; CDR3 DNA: TGTGCCAGCAGCTTAGGCCCGAGCGCCCACCAAGAGACCCAGTACTTC; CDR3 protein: CASSLGPSAHQETQYF
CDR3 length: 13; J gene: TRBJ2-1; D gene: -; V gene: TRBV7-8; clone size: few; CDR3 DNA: TGTGCCAGCAGCTTAAGTGAAGTCAATGAGCAGTTCTTC; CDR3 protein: CASSLSEVNEQFF
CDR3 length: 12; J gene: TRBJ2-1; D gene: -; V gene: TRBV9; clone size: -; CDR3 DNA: TGTGCCAGCAGCGTAGACTGGGGTGAGCAGTTCTTC; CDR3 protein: CASSVDWGEQFF
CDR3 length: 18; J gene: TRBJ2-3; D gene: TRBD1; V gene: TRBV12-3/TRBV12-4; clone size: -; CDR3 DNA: TGTGCCAGCAGTTTGGTGGACAGGGGAGAATCTAGCACAGATACGCAGTATTTT; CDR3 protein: CASSLVDRGESSTDTQYF
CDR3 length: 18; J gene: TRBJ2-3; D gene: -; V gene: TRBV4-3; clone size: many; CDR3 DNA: TGCGCCAGCAGCCAGGGTACAGGGTCTCGGGTCATTCCAGATACGCAGTATTTT; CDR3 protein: CASSQGTGSRVIPDTQYF
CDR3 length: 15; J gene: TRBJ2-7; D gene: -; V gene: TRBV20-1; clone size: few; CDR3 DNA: TGCAGTGCCAGAAGGTTCGGAACAGAAACCTACGAGCAGTACTTC; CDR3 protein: CSARRFGTETYEQYF
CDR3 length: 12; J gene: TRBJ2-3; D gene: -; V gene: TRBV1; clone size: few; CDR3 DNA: TGCACCAGCAGCCCTGACACAGATACGCAGTATTTT; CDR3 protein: CTSSPDTDTQYF
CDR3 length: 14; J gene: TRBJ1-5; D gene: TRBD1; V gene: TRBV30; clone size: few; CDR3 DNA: TGTGCCTGGAGGCGACAGGGACCCAATCAGCCCCAGCATTTT; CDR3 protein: CAWRRQGPNQPQHF
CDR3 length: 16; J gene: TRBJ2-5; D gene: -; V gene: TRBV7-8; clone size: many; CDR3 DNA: TGTGCCAGCAGCTTAGTCATAGGCGGGGTAGGAGAGACCCAGTACTTC; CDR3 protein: CASSLVIGGVGETQYF
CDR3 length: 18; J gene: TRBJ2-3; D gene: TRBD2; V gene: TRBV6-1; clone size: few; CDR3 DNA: TGTGCCAGCAGTGGTATGGGCCCTCTAGCGGGAGTGTCAGATACGCAGTATTTT; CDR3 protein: CASSGMGPLAGVSDTQYF
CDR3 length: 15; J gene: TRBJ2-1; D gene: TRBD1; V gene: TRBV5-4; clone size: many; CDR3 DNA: TGTGCCAGCAGCGTGGACAGGGGGCAGTACAATGAGCAGTTCTTC; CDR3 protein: CASSVDRGQYNEQFF
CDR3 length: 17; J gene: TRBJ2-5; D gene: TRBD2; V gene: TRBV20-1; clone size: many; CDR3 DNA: TGCAGTGCTAAGGGGGTATGGGCTAGCGGGAGGTTAGAGACCCAGTACTTC; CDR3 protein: CSAKGVWASGRLETQYF
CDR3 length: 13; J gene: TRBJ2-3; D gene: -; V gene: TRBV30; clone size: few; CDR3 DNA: TGTGCCTGGAGTGTCGGCTTATTTGATACGCAGTATTTT; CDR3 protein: CAWSVGLFDTQYF
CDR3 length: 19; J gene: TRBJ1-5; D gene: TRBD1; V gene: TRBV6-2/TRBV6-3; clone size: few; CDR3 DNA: TGTGCCAGCAGTTCCTTCCTCAAGGACAGGGATTATAGCAATCAGCCCCAGCATTTT; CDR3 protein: CASSSFLKDRDYSNQPQHF
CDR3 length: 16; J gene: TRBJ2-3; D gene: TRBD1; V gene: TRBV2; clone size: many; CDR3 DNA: TGTGCCAGCAACCTACAGGGGGCCACTAGCACAGATACGCAGTATTTT; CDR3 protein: CASNLQGATSTDTQYF
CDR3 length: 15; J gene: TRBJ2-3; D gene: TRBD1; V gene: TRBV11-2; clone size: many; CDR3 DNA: TGTGCCAGCAGCCGCGACAGGGGGGGGTCCGGTACGCAGTATTTT; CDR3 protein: CASSRDRGGSGTQYF
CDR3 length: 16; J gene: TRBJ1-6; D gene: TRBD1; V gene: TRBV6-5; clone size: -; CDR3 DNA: TGTGCCAGCAGCTACTCAATGACAGGGATAGGATCACCCCTCCACTTT; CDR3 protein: CASSYSMTGIGSPLHF
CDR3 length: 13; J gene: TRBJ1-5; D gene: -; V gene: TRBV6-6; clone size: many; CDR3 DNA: TGTGCCACCCAAGACAGGCGGGATCAGCCCCAGCATTTT; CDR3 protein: CATQDRRDQPQHF
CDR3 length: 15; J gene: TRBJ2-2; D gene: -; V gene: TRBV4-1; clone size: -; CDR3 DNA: TGCGCCAGCAGCGCGCGGGACCGGTACACCGGGGAGCTGTTTTTT; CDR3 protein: CASSARDRYTGELFF
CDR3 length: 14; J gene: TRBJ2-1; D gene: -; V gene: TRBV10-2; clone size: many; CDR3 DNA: TGCGCCAGCAGTGACGGAGCAGGGTCCAATGAGCAGTTCTTC; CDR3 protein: CASSDGAGSNEQFF
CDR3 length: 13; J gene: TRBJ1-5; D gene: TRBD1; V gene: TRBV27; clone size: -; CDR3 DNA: TGTGCCAGCAGGGACAGGAGTAATCAGCCCCAGCATTTT; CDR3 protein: CASRDRSNQPQHF
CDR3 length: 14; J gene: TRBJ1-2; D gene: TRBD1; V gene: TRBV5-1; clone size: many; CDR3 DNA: TGCGCCAGCAGCCAAGACAGGGGTGAATATGGCTACACCTTC; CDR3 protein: CASSQDRGEYGYTF
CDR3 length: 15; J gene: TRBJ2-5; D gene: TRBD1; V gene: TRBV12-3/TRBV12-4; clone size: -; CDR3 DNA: TGTGCCAGCAGTTTGGGACAGCTGCGTCAAGAGACCCAGTACTTC; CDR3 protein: CASSLGQLRQETQYF
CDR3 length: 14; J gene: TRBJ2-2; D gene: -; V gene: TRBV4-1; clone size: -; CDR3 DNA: TGCGCCAGCAGCCAAGTCGGGAGATCCGGGGAGCTGTTTTTT; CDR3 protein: CASSQVGRSGELFF
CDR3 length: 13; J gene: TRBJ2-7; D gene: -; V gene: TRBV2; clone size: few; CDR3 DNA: TGTGCCAGCAGTGATGAACGGTCCCACGAGCAGTACTTC; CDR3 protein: CASSDERSHEQYF
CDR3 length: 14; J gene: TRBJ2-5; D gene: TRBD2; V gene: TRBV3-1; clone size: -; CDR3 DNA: TGTGCCAGCAGCCAAGATAGCGGGGCCGGAACCCAGTACTTC; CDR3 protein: CASSQDSGAGTQYF
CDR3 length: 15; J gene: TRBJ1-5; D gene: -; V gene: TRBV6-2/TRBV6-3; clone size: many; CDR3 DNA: TGTGCCAGCAGTTACTCAAGCGGCCCCGATCAGCCCCAGCATTTT; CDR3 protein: CASSYSSGPDQPQHF
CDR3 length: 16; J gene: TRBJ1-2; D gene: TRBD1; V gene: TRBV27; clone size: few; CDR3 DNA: TGTGCCAGCAGTAAGGGCAGGGGGATAGCTAACTATGGCTACACCTTC; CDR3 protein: CASSKGRGIANYGYTF
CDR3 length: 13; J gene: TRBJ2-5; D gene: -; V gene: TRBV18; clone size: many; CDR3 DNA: TGTGCCAGCTCACGCAACAGGGATGAGACCCAGTACTTC; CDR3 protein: CASSRNRDETQYF
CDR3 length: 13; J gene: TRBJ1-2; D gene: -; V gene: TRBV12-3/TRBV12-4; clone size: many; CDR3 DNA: TGTGCCAGCAGTTTTCGCGGGGCCTATGGCTACACCTTC; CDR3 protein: CASSFRGAYGYTF
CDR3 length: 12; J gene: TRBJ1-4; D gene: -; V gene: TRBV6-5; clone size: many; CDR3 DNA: TGTGCCAGCAACCGGGCTAATGAAAAACTGTTTTTT; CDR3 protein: CASNRANEKLFF
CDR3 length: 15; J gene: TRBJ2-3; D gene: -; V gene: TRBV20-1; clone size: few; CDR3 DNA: TGCAGTGCTAGACCCCCCGCTAAGGGGAGAGATACGCAGTATTTT; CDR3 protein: CSARPPAKGRDTQYF
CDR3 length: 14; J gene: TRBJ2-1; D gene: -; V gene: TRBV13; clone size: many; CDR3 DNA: TGTGCCAGCAGTCCGGGACATACCTACAATGAGCAGTTCTTC; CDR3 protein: CASSPGHTYNEQFF
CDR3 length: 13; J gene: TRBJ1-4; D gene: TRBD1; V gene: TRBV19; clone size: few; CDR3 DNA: TGTGCCAGTAGTATCAGGGGGAATGAAAAACTGTTTTTT; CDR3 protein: CASSIRGNEKLFF
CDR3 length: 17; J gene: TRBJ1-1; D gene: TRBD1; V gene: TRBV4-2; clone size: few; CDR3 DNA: TGTGCCAGCAGCCAAGAAGGTCGCAGGGGGAGGAACACTGAAGCTTTCTTT; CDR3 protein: CASSQEGRRGRNTEAFF
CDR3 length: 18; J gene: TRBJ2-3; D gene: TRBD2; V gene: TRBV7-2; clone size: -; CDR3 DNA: TGTGCCAGCAGCGCCAGGTGGACGGCTAGCGGGGGCCTAGATACGCAGTATTTT; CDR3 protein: CASSARWTASGGLDTQYF
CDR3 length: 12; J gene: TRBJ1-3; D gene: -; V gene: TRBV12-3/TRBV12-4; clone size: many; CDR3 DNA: TGTGCCAGCCGAGTCTCTGGAAACACCATATATTTT; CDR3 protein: CASRVSGNTIYF
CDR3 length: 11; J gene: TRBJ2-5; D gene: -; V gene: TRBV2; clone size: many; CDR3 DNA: TGTGCCAGCTCGGACTGGCACCCCCAGTACTTC; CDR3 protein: CASSDWHPQYF
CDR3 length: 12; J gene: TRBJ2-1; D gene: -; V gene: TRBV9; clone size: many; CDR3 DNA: TGTGCCAGCAGCGCCACAGGGACCCAGCAGTTCTTC; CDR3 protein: CASSATGTQQFF
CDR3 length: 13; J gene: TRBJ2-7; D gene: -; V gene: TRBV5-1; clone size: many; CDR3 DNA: TGCGCCAGCAGCTTGGGGTTCGGGAACGAGCAGTACTTC; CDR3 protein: CASSLGFGNEQYF